Each of the 19 T cell receptor beta chains below was sequenced from the same sample in a study of cytomegalovirus exposure and HLA in healthy donors. Primers for the PCR totalled 60 Vbeta and 13 Jbeta. The assay was immunoSEQ multiplex PCR, and TCRdb's table has in-frame clones only and misses some. Of about 52,000 clones listed, about 57% are singletons. Sequencing was performed on PBMCs. The receptors originated from a human donor in good health.

The chain carries TRBV14 and TRBJ2-5, with D perhaps TRBD2 (6 bases). The end of the DNA aligns better with TRBJ2-7, so the J call may be wrong. Germline V lookup: CDR1 SGHDN, CDR2 FVKESK. The CDR3 is 15 amino acids. The CDR3: CASSYRRGPAYEQYF. As DNA, the CDR3 is TGTGCCAGCAGCTACAGGAGGGGACCAGCCTACGAGCAGTACTTC.

This chain connects TRBV2 to TRBJ1-1, with D possibly being TRBD1 (5 bases). There are 15 residues in the CDR3. V was pared by 2 bases and J by 0 bases, with 10 bases between. Germline V gene sequence: CDR1 SNHLY, CDR2 FYNNEI. CDR3 sequence (DNA): TGTGCCAGCAGTGAATCGGGGGGTATGAACACTGAAGCTTTCTTT. Amino acid sequence: CASSESGGMNTEAFF.

This chain links TRBV6-5 with TRBJ1-5, with TRBD1 matching over 8 bases. Losses at the gene ends were 7 bases for V and 3 bases for J; bases not matched to a gene: 8. CDR3 length: 15 residues. Germline V CDR1 and CDR2: MNHEY, SVGAGI. CDR3 DNA: TGTGCCAGCAACGAGGGACAGGCTTACAATCAGCCCCAGCATTTT. Encoded protein: CASNEGQAYNQPQHF.

The rearrangement links TRBV4-1 to TRBJ2-3; 7 nucleotides match TRBD2. V shed 1 base and J 1 base; nucleotides not matched to a gene: 2. The CDR3 has 15 amino acids. CDR1 is MGHRA and CDR2 is YSYEKL in the germline V gene. CDR3 region: CASSQVGGGTDTQYF. DNA for the CDR3: TGCGCCAGCAGCCAAGTGGGGGGGGGCACAGATACGCAGTATTTT.

The rearrangement joins TRBV21-1 to TRBJ1-3; TRBD1 is taken as the D call from the table, unchecked against the DNA. TRBV21-1 is a recognized pseudogene. The CDR3 length is 14 residues. CDR3 DNA: TGTGCCAGCAGCAAAAACAGGCCTGGAAACACCATATATTTT. Its protein product is CASSKNRPGNTIYF.

The rearrangement uses TRBV19 and TRBJ1-6; D ambiguous. V was trimmed by 7 bases and J by 0 bases, leaving 13 bases between them. Germline V gene data show CDR1 as LNHDA and CDR2 as SQIVND (reference sequence). The CDR3 sequence is 16 residues long. CDR3 sequence reads: CASINTESSYNSPLHF. The CDR3 coding sequence is TGTGCCAGTATCAACACGGAGAGCTCCTATAATTCACCCCTCCACTTT.

V usage is TRBV5-1 and J usage is TRBJ2-6, with 10 nucleotides matching TRBD2. Germline V gene sequence: CDR1 SGHRS, CDR2 YFSETQ. The CDR3 is made up of 23 amino acids. Trimming removed 4 bases from V and 0 bases from J; junction bases left unmatched: 22. CDR3 DNA sequence: TGCGCCAGCAGCCACAAGAGAGCGGGGGGGACCGGGACAGTGAGCTCTGGGGCCAACGTCCTGACTTTC. Amino acid sequence: CASSHKRAGGTGTVSSGANVLTF. The whole variable domain, filled in from reference TRBV5-1 and TRBJ2-6, reads KAGVTQTPRYLIKTRGQQVTLSCSPISGHRSVSWYQQTPGQGLQFLFEYFSETQRNKGNFPGRFSGRQFSNSRSEMNVSTLELGDSALYLCASSHKRAGGTGTVSSGANVLTFGAGSRLTVL.

This clone was seen only a few times. This chain connects TRBV5-3 to TRBJ2-1; 7 bases align to TRBD2. TRBV5-3 belongs to the ORF category, with a function that is uncertain. The CDR3 spans 18 residues. The ends lost 8 bases at V and 4 bases at J; junction bases unmatched: 21. The CDR3 loop reads CASAGRGMGLLEYNEQFF. The DNA for the CDR3 is TGTGCCAGTGCGGGGCGGGGGATGGGACTCCTGGAATACAATGAGCAGTTCTTC.

The chain employs TRBV19 and TRBJ1-5; unclear D gene. The V gene's germline CDR1 is LNHDA and CDR2 SQIVND (reference sequence). V lost 7 bases, J lost 2 bases, and 15 bases lay in between. The CDR3 length is 15 residues. CDR3 in amino acids: CASTRGPSGNQPQHF. The CDR3 nucleotides read TGTGCCAGTACCCGTGGGCCAAGTGGCAATCAGCCCCAGCATTTT.

The chain carries TRBV28 and TRBJ1-1, with 7 bases fitting TRBD1. J was trimmed by 11 bases and V by 5 bases; bases with no gene match: 2. In germline, CDR1 is MDHEN, CDR2 SYDVKM. This CDR3 is 10 amino acids long. The CDR3 here is CASSDREAFF. The CDR3 DNA is TGTGCCAGCAGTGACAGGGAGGCTTTCTTT. The full variable domain, with the rest looked up from reference TRBV28 and TRBJ1-1, is DVKVTQSSRYLVKRTGEKVFLECVQDMDHENMFWYRQDPGLGLRLIYFSYDVKMKEKGDIPEGYSVSREKKERFSLILESASTNQTSMYLCASSDREAFFGQGTRLTVV.

The V call is TRBV6-6, the J call TRBJ1-2, with 7 positions matching TRBD1. V lost 4 bases to trimming and J lost 4 bases; unmatched junction nucleotides: 6. Germline CDR1 reads MNHNY; CDR2 reads SVGAGI (reference sequence). This CDR3 is built from 14 residues. The CDR3 bases are TGTGCCAGCAGTTCGCTACAGGGGATCTATGGCTACACCTTC. Protein sequence: CASSSLQGIYGYTF.

The chain has TRBV7-2 and TRBJ2-7, with no clear D. V shed 7 bases and J shed 5 bases, with 18 bases lying between them. The CDR3 length is 14 residues. Germline loops: CDR1 SGHTA, CDR2 FQGNSA. The CDR3 region has the DNA TGTGCCAGCACCCCCCAGCATCTAGATGACGAGCAGTACTTC. It translates to CASTPQHLDDEQYF.

The chain has TRBV18 and TRBJ2-7; a possible D gene is TRBD1 (5 bases). V lost 2 bases and J lost 3, with 11 bases in between. The CDR3 is 14 residues long. The germline V gene has CDR1 KGHSH and CDR2 LQKENI. CDR3 in amino acids: CASSPRQGIYEQYF. CDR3 DNA: TGTGCCAGCTCACCAAGGCAGGGTATCTACGAGCAGTACTTC.

The chain recombines TRBV5-1 with TRBJ2-5; 16 bases are a match to TRBD2. CDR1 and CDR2 from the germline V gene are SGHRS and YFSETQ. The CDR3 is 18 amino acids. With V trimmed by 4 bases and J by 3 bases, 9 bases remained unmatched. The CDR3 DNA follows: TGCGCCAGCAGCCTGACCGGGACTAGCGGGGGGGAAAAAGAGACCCAGTACTTC. Amino acids: CASSLTGTSGGEKETQYF. Drawing the rest from reference TRBV5-1 and TRBJ2-5, the complete variable domain is KAGVTQTPRYLIKTRGQQVTLSCSPISGHRSVSWYQQTPGQGLQFLFEYFSETQRNKGNFPGRFSGRQFSNSRSEMNVSTLELGDSALYLCASSLTGTSGGEKETQYFGPGTRLLVL.

The chain employs TRBV29-1 and TRBJ2-1; D unresolved. The CDR3 loop spans 10 amino acids. Between the trimmed V and J ends, which lost 3 bases and 14 bases, there was a span of 11 bases. Germline V lookup: CDR1 SQVTM, CDR2 ANQGSEA. In nucleotides, the CDR3 is TGCAGCGTTGATCTTCTTAGTAAGTTCTTC. It translates to CSVDLLSKFF.

This clone showed up just once. This chain uses TRBV14 with TRBJ2-5; 7 bases map to TRBD1. V gave up 5 bases and J gave up 5 bases; unmatched junction bases: 11. The CDR3 runs to 15 residues. Germline V gene data show CDR1 as SGHDN and CDR2 as FVKESK. CDR3 sequence (DNA): TGTGCCAGCAGCAAAGGGAACAGGGGTACCGAGACCCAGTACTTC. This gives the protein CASSKGNRGTETQYF.

This clone came up a few times. The chain links TRBV7-3 to TRBJ1-1, with no clear D. Trimming took off 5 bases at V and 2 bases at J, with 9 bases between the two ends. CDR1 and CDR2 from the germline V gene are SGHTA and FQGTGA. The CDR3 covers 13 residues. Written as DNA, the CDR3 is TGTGCCAGCAGCCACCGGGATAACACTGAAGCTTTCTTT. Amino acid sequence: CASSHRDNTEAFF.

This clone was found a few times. The chain combines TRBV7-8 with TRBJ2-2; TRBD2 matches at 11 bases. The CDR3 loop spans 22 amino acids. Per germline, CDR1 SGHVS and CDR2 FQNEAQ. V dropped 5 bases and J dropped 1; count of bases not matched to a gene: 21. CDR3 residues: CASSPGLGTSGPNVQNTGELFF. The CDR3 nucleotides are TGTGCCAGCAGCCCGGGGCTGGGGACTAGCGGCCCTAACGTCCAGAACACCGGGGAGCTGTTTTTT.

This clone was observed once. This rearrangement joins TRBV30 to TRBJ2-3; D uncertain. V dropped 3 bases and J dropped 4 bases, with 14 bases sitting between them. The CDR3 has 14 residues. CDR1 is GTSNPN and CDR2 is SVGIG in the germline V gene (reference sequence). The CDR3 reads CAWSPLPRADTQYF. The CDR3 region has the DNA TGTGCCTGGAGCCCACTGCCGAGAGCAGATACGCAGTATTTT.